The TCR beta chain under discussion was sequenced for a study of blood T cell repertoires in COVID-19. The overall study: COVID-19 samples from acute and convalescent phases originated in the United States, Italy and Spain. The cDNA or gDNA used as material had been derived from T cells, B-cell-depleted T cells, or PBMCs.

The germline gives CDR1 SGHAT, CDR2 FQNNGV. CDR3 length: 15 amino acids. V shed 2 bases and J shed 3 bases, with 13 bases lying between them. Original processing notes: Reference gene primer amplification gave estimated nucleated cell counts. Assay used: immunoSEQ multiplex PCR; TCRdb lists only in-frame clones, some missing. V and J calls and clone size are as listed in that table; D and trimming were resolved from the DNA. The data show 300,000 or so clones, roughly 90% seen once. Seattle-derived patients entered the study during active infection and were followed longitudinally. The V and J genes are TRBV11-2 and TRBJ1-1, with D uncertain. Sequencing input: peripheral blood. The sequence was collected from a woman aged 25 to 39 with COVID-19, enrolled during active disease. Here the CDR3 reads CASSLFGVGDTEAFF. The CDR3 nucleotides read TGTGCCAGCAGCTTATTCGGGGTTGGTGACACTGAAGCTTTCTTT.